A selection of T cell receptor beta chains follows, all from one sample in a study of cytomegalovirus exposure and HLA in healthy donors. The assay was immunoSEQ multiplex PCR, and TCRdb's table has in-frame clones only and misses some. The data show 110,000 to 150,000 clones, with roughly four fifths seen just once and roughly 3.2% held by the top ten. Sequencing input: PBMCs. The origin of the receptors is a man in his late teens or twenties in good health and CMV-seropositive. The CDR3 runs from the conserved cysteine through the conserved F or W. The order of the fields is CDR3 length, V gene, D gene, clone size, J gene, CDR3 protein, CDR3 DNA. The D gene is left open where the match is weak. Size tells how often a clone was seen (once, few, many) or the class of an expanded clone, and some rows leave it out.

15	TRBV7-9	TRBD2	.	TRBJ2-5	CASSQAGAGGETQYF	TGTGCCAGCAGCCAAGCGGGGGCAGGAGGAGAGACCCAGTACTTC
14	TRBV10-3	TRBD1	.	TRBJ1-2	CAISADRGQGGYTF	TGTGCCATCAGCGCAGACAGGGGGCAAGGGGGCTACACCTTC
15	TRBV7-3	TRBD1	.	TRBJ1-4	CASSPRDRANEKLFF	TGTGCCAGCAGCCCGAGGGACAGAGCCAATGAAAAACTGTTTTTT
17	TRBV9	.	once	TRBJ1-1	CASSAGSQGSQNTEAFF	TGTGCCAGCAGCGCTGGATCCCAGGGGTCCCAAAACACTGAAGCTTTCTTT
13	TRBV6-5	.	.	TRBJ2-7	CASSTTTLRVQYF	TGTGCCAGCAGCACGACCACTCTGCGGGTGCAGTACTTC
15	TRBV7-6	.	.	TRBJ2-7	CASSLRMSSSYEQYF	TGTGCCAGCAGCTTAAGAATGTCGAGCTCCTACGAGCAGTACTTC
15	TRBV2	TRBD1	.	TRBJ2-3	CASNPGQGGTDTQYF	TGTGCCAGCAACCCGGGACAGGGAGGCACAGATACGCAGTATTTT
14	TRBV19	TRBD1	.	TRBJ1-1	CASSSGTGGTEAFF	TGTGCCAGTAGTAGTGGGACAGGGGGCACTGAAGCTTTCTTT
14	TRBV6-6	.	few	TRBJ1-1	CASSYSGANTEAFF	TGTGCCAGCAGTTACTCAGGGGCGAACACTGAAGCTTTCTTT
13	TRBV27	.	.	TRBJ2-2	CASSLYLLGELFF	TGTGCCAGCAGTTTATATCTCTTGGGGGAGCTGTTTTTT
16	TRBV5-8	.	once	TRBJ2-2	CASSLGAGAYTGELFF	TGTGCCAGCAGCTTGGGGGCAGGGGCGTACACCGGGGAGCTGTTTTTT
16	TRBV5-1	TRBD2	.	TRBJ2-1	CASSLVTSGRGNEQFF	TGCGCCAGCAGCTTGGTTACTAGCGGGAGGGGGAATGAGCAGTTCTTC
14	TRBV4-1	.	.	TRBJ1-2	CASSQALAFWGYTF	TGCGCCAGCAGCCAAGCTCTTGCGTTCTGGGGCTACACCTTC
15	TRBV28	TRBD1	.	TRBJ1-6	CASSIRDRVNSPLHF	TGTGCCAGCAGTATCCGGGACAGGGTTAATTCACCCCTCCACTTT
14	TRBV7-9	.	.	TRBJ1-4	CASAGDGGNEKLFF	TGTGCCAGCGCAGGGGACGGAGGTAATGAAAAACTGTTTTTT
12	TRBV15	.	few	TRBJ2-3	CATSWIGGTQYF	TGTGCCACCAGCTGGATAGGGGGTACGCAGTATTTT
15	TRBV28	TRBD2	.	TRBJ2-1	CASRSPRTSANEQFF	TGTGCCAGCCGCTCACCCCGGACTAGTGCGAATGAGCAGTTCTTC
14	TRBV28	TRBD1	.	TRBJ1-3	CASSDRGRGNTIYF	TGTGCCAGCAGTGATAGGGGGCGCGGAAACACCATATATTTT
16	TRBV5-1	.	.	TRBJ1-2	CASSSDDGGSNYGYTF	TGCGCCAGCAGCTCCGACGACGGGGGTTCTAACTATGGCTACACCTTC
15	TRBV7-6	TRBD1	.	TRBJ1-3	CASSLTGGTGNTIYF	TGTGCCAGCAGCCTGACAGGGGGCACTGGAAACACCATATATTTT
16	TRBV9	.	.	TRBJ2-3	CASSVVDGSSSDTQYF	TGTGCCAGCAGCGTAGTTGACGGGAGTAGCTCAGATACGCAGTATTTT
14	TRBV28	TRBD2	.	TRBJ2-7	CASSPLAGGREQYF	TGTGCCAGCTCTCCACTAGCGGGAGGGCGCGAGCAGTACTTC
14	TRBV19	.	.	TRBJ2-1	CASSIRESYNEQFF	TGTGCCAGTAGTATCCGGGAGTCCTACAATGAGCAGTTCTTC
14	TRBV6-5	TRBD1	.	TRBJ1-2	CASRTGTGTYGYTF	TGTGCCAGCAGGACCGGGACAGGGACCTATGGCTACACCTTC
15	TRBV6-1	.	.	TRBJ1-2	CASSEGPPANYGYTF	TGTGCCAGCAGTGAAGGTCCCCCTGCTAACTATGGCTACACCTTC
15	TRBV4-1	.	.	TRBJ2-7	CASSLIAWKNFRQYF	TGCGCCAGCAGCCTAATAGCTTGGAAGAATTTTAGGCAGTACTTC
14	TRBV4-1	.	.	TRBJ1-5	CASSPRQDNQPQHF	TGCGCCAGCAGCCCTAGACAGGACAATCAGCCCCAGCATTTT
14	TRBV9	.	.	TRBJ2-3	CASSVGTSTDTQYF	TGTGCCAGCAGCGTAGGGACTAGCACAGATACGCAGTATTTT
11	TRBV6-5	.	.	TRBJ1-2	CASKSSDGYTF	TGTGCCAGCAAAAGTTCGGATGGCTACACCTTC
16	TRBV4-2	.	.	TRBJ2-5	CASSQGLPPYQETQYF	TGTGCCAGCAGCCAAGGACTGCCGCCGTACCAAGAGACCCAGTACTTC
16	TRBV11-3	TRBD2	.	TRBJ2-1	CASSLGRLAGDNEQFF	TGTGCCAGCAGCTTAGGGCGGCTAGCGGGAGACAATGAGCAGTTCTTC
14	TRBV7-6	TRBD2	few	TRBJ2-3	CASSFKLAEDTQYF	TGTGCCAGCAGCTTTAAGCTAGCGGAGGATACGCAGTATTTT
22	TRBV5-1	TRBD1	.	TRBJ1-4	CASSLTPHLGTGGRGANEKLFF	TGCGCCAGCAGCTTAACTCCCCATTTGGGGACAGGGGGACGCGGAGCTAATGAAAAGCTGTTTTTT
15	TRBV11-3	TRBD1	.	TRBJ2-7	CASSWGGTGDHEQYF	TGTGCCAGCAGCTGGGGTGGGACAGGTGACCACGAGCAGTACTTC
14	TRBV19	TRBD1	.	TRBJ1-1	CASNQQGAGTEAFF	TGTGCCAGTAATCAACAGGGGGCCGGTACTGAAGCTTTCTTT
17	TRBV7-9	TRBD1	.	TRBJ2-3	CASSLVHGTELTDTQYF	TGTGCCAGCAGCTTAGTACACGGGACAGAGCTCACAGATACGCAGTATTTT
13	TRBV5-1	TRBD1	once	TRBJ2-5	CASSLGTGPDQYF	TGCGCCAGCAGCTTGGGGACAGGGCCGGATCAGTACTTC
15	TRBV11-2	TRBD1	.	TRBJ2-2	CASSWGQGRHGELFF	TGTGCCAGCAGCTGGGGACAGGGGCGCCACGGGGAGCTGTTTTTT
17	TRBV27	.	.	TRBJ1-5	CASPAGGTGDSNQPQHF	TGTGCCAGCCCAGCGGGGGGAACAGGTGATAGCAATCAGCCCCAGCATTTT
13	TRBV2	.	.	TRBJ2-4	CASSVEATNIQYF	TGTGCCAGCAGTGTCGAAGCCACAAACATTCAGTACTTC
14	TRBV4-1	.	.	TRBJ1-1	CASSQEGLNTEAFF	TGCGCCAGCAGCCAGGAGGGCTTGAACACTGAAGCTTTCTTT
12	TRBV28	.	.	TRBJ2-3	CASNSAADTQYF	TGTGCCAGCAATTCCGCAGCAGATACGCAGTATTTT
16	TRBV5-1	TRBD2	few	TRBJ2-1	CASSLGGRGSYNEQFF	TGCGCCAGCAGCTTGGGCGGGAGAGGCTCCTACAATGAGCAGTTCTTC
14	TRBV19	TRBD1	.	TRBJ1-2	CASSIKPGGYGYTF	TGTGCCAGTAGTATTAAGCCAGGGGGCTATGGCTACACCTTC
14	TRBV5-1	.	.	TRBJ1-1	CASSLADLDTEAFF	TGCGCCAGCAGCTTGGCAGATTTGGACACTGAAGCTTTCTTT
14	TRBV27	.	.	TRBJ1-1	CASSSTAVYTEAFF	TGTGCCAGCAGTTCGACAGCAGTGTACACTGAAGCTTTCTTT
15	TRBV19	TRBD2	.	TRBJ2-1	CASRNRTSGYNEQFF	TGTGCCAGTAGAAATCGGACTAGCGGATACAATGAGCAGTTCTTC